This T cell receptor (beta chain) was observed in a study of PD-1 blockade in mismatch repair-deficient tumors. PCR or immunohistochemistry showed mismatch repair deficiency in every enrolled patient. Profiling relied on immunoSEQ multiplex PCR, and the TCRdb table lists in-frame clones only, not all of them. Here the sample spans 130,000 or so clones, 85% to 90% being singletons. This clone is a singleton in its sample. This receptor was obtained from an adult with mismatch repair-deficient cancer. Sequenced material: peripheral blood, taken 44 weeks after starting pembrolizumab.

The CDR3 DNA reads as TGCGCCAGCAGCCAATCTGGAGTCTTAGACAATGAGCAGTTCTTC. Amino acids: CASSQSGVLDNEQFF. V is TRBV4-3 and J is TRBJ2-1; no reliable D call. The V and J ends lost 2 bases and 5 bases respectively, with 13 bases between them. Germline lookup yields CDR1 LGHNA and CDR2 YSLEER. The CDR3 is 15 residues long.